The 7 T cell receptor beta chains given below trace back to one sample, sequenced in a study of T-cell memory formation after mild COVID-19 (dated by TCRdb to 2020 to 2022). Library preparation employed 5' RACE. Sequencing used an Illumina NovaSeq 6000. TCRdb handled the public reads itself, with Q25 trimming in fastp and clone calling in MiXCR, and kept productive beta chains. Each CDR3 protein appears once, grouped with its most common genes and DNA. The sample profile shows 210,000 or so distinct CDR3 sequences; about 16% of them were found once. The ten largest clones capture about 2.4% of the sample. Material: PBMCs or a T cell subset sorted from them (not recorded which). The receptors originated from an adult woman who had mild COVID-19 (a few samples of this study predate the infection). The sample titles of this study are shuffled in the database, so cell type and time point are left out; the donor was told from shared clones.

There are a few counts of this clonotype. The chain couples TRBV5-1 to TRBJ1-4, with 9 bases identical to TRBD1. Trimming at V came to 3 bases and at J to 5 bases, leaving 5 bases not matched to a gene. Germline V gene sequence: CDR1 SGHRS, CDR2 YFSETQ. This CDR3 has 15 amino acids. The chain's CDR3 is CASSWTGARNEKLFF. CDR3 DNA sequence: TGCGCCAGCAGCTGGACAGGGGCCCGGAATGAAAAACTGTTTTTT.

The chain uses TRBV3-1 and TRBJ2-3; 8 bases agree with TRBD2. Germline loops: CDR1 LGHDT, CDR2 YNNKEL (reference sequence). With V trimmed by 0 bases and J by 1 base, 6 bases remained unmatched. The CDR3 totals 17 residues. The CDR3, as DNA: TGTGCCAGCAGCCAAGATAGAGGGACTAGTCGCACAGATACGCAGTATTTT. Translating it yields CASSQDRGTSRTDTQYF.

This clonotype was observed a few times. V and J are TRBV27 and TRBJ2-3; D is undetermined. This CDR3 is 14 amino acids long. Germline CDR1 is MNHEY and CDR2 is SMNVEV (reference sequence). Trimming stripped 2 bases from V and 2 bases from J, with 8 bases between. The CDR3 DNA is TGTGCCAGCAGTTTACAGACTTCCACAGATACGCAGTATTTT. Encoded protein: CASSLQTSTDTQYF.

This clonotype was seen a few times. The CDR3, as DNA: TGTGCCAGCAGCACCGAGACAGGGTTTGGTTCACCCCTCCACTTT. Translated, it gives CASSTETGFGSPLHF. The chain carries TRBV5-5 and TRBJ1-6; TRBD1 agrees at 7 bases. J gave up 9 bases and V 4 bases, and 10 bases lay outside the gene matches. The CDR3 runs 15 residues. Germline-derived CDR1 and CDR2 are SGHKS and YYEKEE (reference sequence).

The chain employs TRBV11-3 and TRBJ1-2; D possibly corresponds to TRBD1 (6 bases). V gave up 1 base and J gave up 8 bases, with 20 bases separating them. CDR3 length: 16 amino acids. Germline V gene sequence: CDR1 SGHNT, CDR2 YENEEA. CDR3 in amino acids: CASSLGFSGGADGYTF. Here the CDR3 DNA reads TGTGCCAGCAGCTTAGGTTTTTCGGGGGGCGCAGACGGCTACACCTTC. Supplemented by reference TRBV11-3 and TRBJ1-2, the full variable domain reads EAGVVQSPRYKIIEKKQPVAFWCNPISGHNTLYWYLQNLGQGPELLIRYENEEAVDDSQLPKDRFSAERLKGVDSTLKIQPAELGDSAVYLCASSLGFSGGADGYTFGSGTRLTVV.

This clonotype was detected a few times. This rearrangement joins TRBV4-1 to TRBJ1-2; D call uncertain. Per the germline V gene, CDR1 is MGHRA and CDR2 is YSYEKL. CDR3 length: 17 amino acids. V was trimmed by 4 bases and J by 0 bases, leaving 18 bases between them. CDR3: CASSPKRALMANYGYTF. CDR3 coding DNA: TGCGCCAGCAGCCCCAAGAGAGCCCTCATGGCTAACTATGGCTACACCTTC.

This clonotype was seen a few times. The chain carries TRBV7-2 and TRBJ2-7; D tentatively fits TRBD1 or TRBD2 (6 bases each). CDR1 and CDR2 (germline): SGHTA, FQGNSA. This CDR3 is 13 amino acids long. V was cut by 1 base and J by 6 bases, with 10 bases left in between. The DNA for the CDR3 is TGTGCCAGCAGCTTAGAGGGGGGTCGCGAGCAGTACTTC. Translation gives CASSLEGGREQYF.